These T cell receptor beta chains were read from a single sample in a study of metastatic and nonmetastatic thyroid tumors. TCRdb reassembled clones from the PCR reads with MiXCR. This table holds 12,000 to 15,000 clones, roughly 29% found once. The sequencing sample was made of blood. All receptors come from a female donor with papillary thyroid cancer or a benign thyroid nodule (not recorded which). Some clones in this sample may be carry-over from other donors' samples. CDR3s include the opening cysteine and the closing phenylalanine or tryptophan. Fields, in order: J gene, V gene, CDR3 protein.

TRBJ2-3 | TRBV10-2 | CASSEDRADTQYF
TRBJ1-3 | TRBV7-9 | CASSLGNSGNTIYF
TRBJ2-7 | TRBV25-1 | CASSGNRDSGEQYF
TRBJ1-3 | TRBV5-5 | CASSLGGAGNTIYF
TRBJ1-5 | TRBV6-1 | CASRQDSNQPQHF
TRBJ1-4 | TRBV5-1 | CASSLGRGDRANEKLFF
TRBJ2-7 | TRBV12-3/TRBV12-4 | CASSLRGPFYEQYF
TRBJ1-6 | TRBV11-2 | CASSHDYNSPLHF
TRBJ1-5 | TRBV12-3/TRBV12-4 | CASSSQGANQPQHF
TRBJ1-2 | TRBV19 | CASSTGEPLIPYGYTF
TRBJ2-7 | TRBV12-3/TRBV12-4 | CASTGTSSSYEQYF
TRBJ1-5 | TRBV10-3 | CAISQGVINHPQHF
TRBJ2-7 | TRBV15 | CATSRDPDGSYEQYF
TRBJ2-6 | TRBV11-1 | CASSLRLDSGANVLTF
TRBJ2-5 | TRBV20-1 | CSANGGTGTQYF
TRBJ2-1 | TRBV6-1 | CASSEQGGQFF
TRBJ2-7 | TRBV7-2 | CASSLAGTGGYEQYF
TRBJ1-4 | TRBV6-6 | CASSYGYRGRGTNEKLFF
TRBJ2-1 | TRBV6-2/TRBV6-3 | CASSSGTPGKGEQFF
TRBJ2-3 | TRBV5-1 | CASSSTPGGTDTQYF
TRBJ2-7 | TRBV24-1 | CATSGGPTDNYEQYF
TRBJ1-6 | TRBV19 | CASRDTPSPLHF
TRBJ2-7 | TRBV7-9 | CASSWGQPAYEQYF
TRBJ1-2 | TRBV20-1 | CSTRAPTGVDYGYTF
TRBJ2-1 | TRBV24-1 | CATSSSVSSYNEQFF
TRBJ2-2 | TRBV30 | CAWSVLRGSGELFF
TRBJ2-1 | TRBV25-1 | CASRAAGAGYNEQFF
TRBJ2-3 | TRBV3-1 | CASSRASGDTQYF
TRBJ1-3 | TRBV7-9 | CASSLEFGNTIYF
TRBJ2-2 | TRBV7-2 | CASSLQKATGELFF
TRBJ2-2 | TRBV10-1 | CASKPGLNTGELFF
TRBJ2-5 | TRBV14 | CASSQYLSGPKETQYF
TRBJ2-3 | TRBV5-1 | CASSREDTQYF
TRBJ2-2 | TRBV11-2 | CASREPGLGTGELFF
TRBJ1-6 | TRBV5-1 | CASSLEGHHNSPLHF
TRBJ1-2 | TRBV6-5 | CASSYSQGANYGYTF
- | TRBV6-1 | CASSPGATKEQFF
TRBJ1-3 | TRBV12-5 | CASGLPPHRYPGNTIYF
TRBJ2-3 | TRBV11-2 | CASSLMSGGTSTDTQYF
TRBJ2-3 | TRBV4-1 | CASSQGGIGGPGTDTQYF
TRBJ2-7 | TRBV5-1 | CASSLASTRAGEQYF
TRBJ1-5 | TRBV30 | CAWSPRNQPQHF
TRBJ1-1 | TRBV27 | CASRYTGYTEAFF
TRBJ2-7 | TRBV6-1 | CASSSPGTGGFEQYF
TRBJ1-5 | TRBV6-1 | CASSELKVEGTNQPQHF
TRBJ2-2 | TRBV25-1 | CASSADRVRFVELFF
TRBJ2-1 | TRBV11-2 | CASSPFSSGSLNEQFF